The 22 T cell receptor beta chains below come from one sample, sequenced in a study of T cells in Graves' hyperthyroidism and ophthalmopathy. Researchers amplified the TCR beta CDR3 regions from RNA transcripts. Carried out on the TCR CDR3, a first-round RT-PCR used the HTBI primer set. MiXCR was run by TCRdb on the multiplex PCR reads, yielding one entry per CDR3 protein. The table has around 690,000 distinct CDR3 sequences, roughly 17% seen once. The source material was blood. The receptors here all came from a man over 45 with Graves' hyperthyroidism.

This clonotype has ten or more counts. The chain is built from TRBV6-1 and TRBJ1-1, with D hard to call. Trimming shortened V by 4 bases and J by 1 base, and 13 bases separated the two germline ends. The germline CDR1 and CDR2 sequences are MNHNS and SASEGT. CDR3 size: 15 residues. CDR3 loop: CASSAAAEANTEAFF. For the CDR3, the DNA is TGTGCCAGCAGTGCGGCTGCGGAGGCGAACACTGAAGCTTTCTTT.

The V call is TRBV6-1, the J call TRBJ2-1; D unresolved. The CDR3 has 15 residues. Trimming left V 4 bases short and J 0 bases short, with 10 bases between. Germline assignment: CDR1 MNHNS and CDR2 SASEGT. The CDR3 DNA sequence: TGTGCCAGCAGTGTAGTGGTAGTCTCCTACAATGAGCAGTTCTTC. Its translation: CASSVVVVSYNEQFF.

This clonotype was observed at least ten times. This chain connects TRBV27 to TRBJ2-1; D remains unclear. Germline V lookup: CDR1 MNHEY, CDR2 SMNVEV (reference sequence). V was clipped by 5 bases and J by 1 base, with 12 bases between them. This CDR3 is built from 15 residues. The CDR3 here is CASSNYWMSYNEQFF. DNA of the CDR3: TGTGCCAGCAGTAATTACTGGATGTCCTACAATGAGCAGTTCTTC.

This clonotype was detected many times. The CDR3 coding sequence is TGTGCCAGCAGCTTAAAGGGATCTAATGAAAAACTGTTTTTT. Encoded protein: CASSLKGSNEKLFF. The chain combines TRBV7-2 with TRBJ1-4; unclear D gene. The CDR3 has 14 amino acids. Germline lookup yields CDR1 SGHTA and CDR2 FQGNSA. The V gene lost 2 bases and the J gene lost 3 bases, with 7 bases spanning the gap.

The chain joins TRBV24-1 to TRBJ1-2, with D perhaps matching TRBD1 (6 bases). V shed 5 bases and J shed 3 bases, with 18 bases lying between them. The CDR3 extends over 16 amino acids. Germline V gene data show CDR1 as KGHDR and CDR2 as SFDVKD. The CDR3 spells CATSARGGDKDYGYTF. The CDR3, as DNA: TGTGCCACCAGTGCACGCGGGGGCGATAAAGACTATGGCTACACCTTC.

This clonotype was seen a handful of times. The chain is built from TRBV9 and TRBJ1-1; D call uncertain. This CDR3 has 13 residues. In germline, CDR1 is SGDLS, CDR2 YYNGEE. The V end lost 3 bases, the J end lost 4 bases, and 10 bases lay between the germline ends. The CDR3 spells CASSEQASTEAFF. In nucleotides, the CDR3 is TGTGCCAGCAGCGAGCAGGCCTCCACTGAAGCTTTCTTT.

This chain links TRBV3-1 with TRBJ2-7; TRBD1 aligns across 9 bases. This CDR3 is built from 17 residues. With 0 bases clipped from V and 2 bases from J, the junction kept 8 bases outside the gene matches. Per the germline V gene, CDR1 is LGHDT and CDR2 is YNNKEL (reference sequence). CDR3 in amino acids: CASSQDLGTGFPYEQYF. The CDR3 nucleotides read TGTGCCAGCAGCCAAGATCTCGGGACAGGGTTCCCCTACGAGCAGTACTTC.

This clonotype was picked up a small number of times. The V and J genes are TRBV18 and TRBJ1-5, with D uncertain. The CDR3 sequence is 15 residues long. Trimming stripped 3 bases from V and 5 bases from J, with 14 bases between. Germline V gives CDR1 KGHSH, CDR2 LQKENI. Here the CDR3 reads CASSPNTAVDQPQHF. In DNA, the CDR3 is TGTGCCAGCTCACCTAATACAGCAGTGGATCAGCCCCAGCATTTT.

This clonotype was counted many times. The CDR3 loop is CASSHRVRSGRAPETQYF. CDR3 coding DNA: TGTGCCAGCAGCCATCGAGTTCGTAGCGGGAGGGCCCCAGAGACCCAGTACTTC. This chain links TRBV7-9 with TRBJ2-5, with 11 positions matching TRBD2. The CDR3 spans 18 residues. Germline V gene data show CDR1 as SEHNR and CDR2 as FQNEAQ (reference sequence). J was trimmed by 4 bases and V by 5 bases; bases with no gene match: 15.

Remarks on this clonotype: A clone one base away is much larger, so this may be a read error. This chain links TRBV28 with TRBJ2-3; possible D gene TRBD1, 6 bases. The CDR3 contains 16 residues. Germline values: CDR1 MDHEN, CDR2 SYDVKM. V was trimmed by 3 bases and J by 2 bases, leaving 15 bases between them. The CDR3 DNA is TGTGCCAGCAGTTTGGCAGGGGCGTCCTACACAGATACGCAGTATTTT. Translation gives CASSLAGASYTDTQYF.

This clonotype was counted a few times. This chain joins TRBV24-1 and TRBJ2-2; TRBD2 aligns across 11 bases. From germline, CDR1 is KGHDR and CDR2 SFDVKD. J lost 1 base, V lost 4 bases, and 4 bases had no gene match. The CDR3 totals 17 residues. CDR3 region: CATSDPGTSGNTGELFF. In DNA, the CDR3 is TGTGCCACCAGTGACCCCGGGACTAGCGGGAACACCGGGGAGCTGTTTTTT.

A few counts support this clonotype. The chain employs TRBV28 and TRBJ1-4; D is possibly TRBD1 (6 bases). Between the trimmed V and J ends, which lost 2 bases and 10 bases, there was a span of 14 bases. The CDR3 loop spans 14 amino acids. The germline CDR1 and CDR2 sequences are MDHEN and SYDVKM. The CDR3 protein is CASSLRSGAVKLFF. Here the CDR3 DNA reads TGTGCCAGCAGTTTAAGGTCAGGGGCCGTAAAACTGTTTTTT.

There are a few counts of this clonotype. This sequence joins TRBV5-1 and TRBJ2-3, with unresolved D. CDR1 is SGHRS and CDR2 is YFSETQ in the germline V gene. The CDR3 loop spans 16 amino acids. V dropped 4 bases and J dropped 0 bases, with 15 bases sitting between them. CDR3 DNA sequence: TGCGCCAGCAGCGCACTAAGGGATCCTAGCACAGATACGCAGTATTTT. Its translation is CASSALRDPSTDTQYF.

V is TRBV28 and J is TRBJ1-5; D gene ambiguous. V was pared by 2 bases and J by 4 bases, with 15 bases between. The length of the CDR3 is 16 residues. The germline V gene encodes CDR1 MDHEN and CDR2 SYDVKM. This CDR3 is CASSLHDEGLNQPQHF. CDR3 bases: TGTGCCAGCAGTTTACATGACGAGGGTCTTAATCAGCCCCAGCATTTT. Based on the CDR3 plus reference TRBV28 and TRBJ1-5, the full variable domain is DVKVTQSSRYLVKRTGEKVFLECVQDMDHENMFWYRQDPGLGLRLIYFSYDVKMKEKGDIPEGYSVSREKKERFSLILESASTNQTSMYLCASSLHDEGLNQPQHFGDGTRLSIL.

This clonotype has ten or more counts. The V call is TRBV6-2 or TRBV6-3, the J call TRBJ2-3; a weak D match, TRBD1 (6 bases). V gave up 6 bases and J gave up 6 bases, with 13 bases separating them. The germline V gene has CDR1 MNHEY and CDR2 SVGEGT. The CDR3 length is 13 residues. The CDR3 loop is CASRIDRTDTQYF. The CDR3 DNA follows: TGTGCCAGCAGAATCGACAGGACTGATACGCAGTATTTT.

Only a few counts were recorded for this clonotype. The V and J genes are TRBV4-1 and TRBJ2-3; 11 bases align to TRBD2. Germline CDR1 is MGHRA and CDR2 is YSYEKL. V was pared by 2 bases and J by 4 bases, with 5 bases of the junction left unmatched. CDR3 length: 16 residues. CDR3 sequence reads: CASSQLPGLAADTQYF. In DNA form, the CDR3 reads TGCGCCAGCAGCCAACTTCCGGGACTAGCGGCAGATACGCAGTATTTT.

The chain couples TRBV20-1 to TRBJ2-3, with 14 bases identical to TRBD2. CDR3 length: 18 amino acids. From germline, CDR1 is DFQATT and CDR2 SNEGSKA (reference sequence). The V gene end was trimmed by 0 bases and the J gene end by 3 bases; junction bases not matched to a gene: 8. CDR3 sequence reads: CSARDWGGTSGGTDTQYF. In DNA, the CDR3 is TGCAGTGCTAGAGATTGGGGCGGGACTAGCGGGGGAACAGATACGCAGTATTTT.

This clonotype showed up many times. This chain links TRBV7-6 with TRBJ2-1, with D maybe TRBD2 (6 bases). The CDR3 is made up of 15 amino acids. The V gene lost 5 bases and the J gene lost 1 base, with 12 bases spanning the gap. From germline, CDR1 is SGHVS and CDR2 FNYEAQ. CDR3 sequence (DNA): TGTGCCAGCAGCCCTCTGGGGACTTCCTACAATGAGCAGTTCTTC. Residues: CASSPLGTSYNEQFF.

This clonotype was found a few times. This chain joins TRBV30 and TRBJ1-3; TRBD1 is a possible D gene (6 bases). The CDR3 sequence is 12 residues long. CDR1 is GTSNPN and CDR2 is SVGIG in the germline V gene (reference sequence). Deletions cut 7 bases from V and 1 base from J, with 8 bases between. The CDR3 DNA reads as TGTGCCTTGCAGGGGTCTGGAAACACCATATATTTT. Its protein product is CALQGSGNTIYF.

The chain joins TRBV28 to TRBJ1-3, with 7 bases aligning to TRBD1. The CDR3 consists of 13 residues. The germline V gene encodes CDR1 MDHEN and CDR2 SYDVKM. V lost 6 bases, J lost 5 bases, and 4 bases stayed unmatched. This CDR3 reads CASRWDSRNTIYF. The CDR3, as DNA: TGTGCCAGCAGGTGGGACAGCAGAAACACCATATATTTT.

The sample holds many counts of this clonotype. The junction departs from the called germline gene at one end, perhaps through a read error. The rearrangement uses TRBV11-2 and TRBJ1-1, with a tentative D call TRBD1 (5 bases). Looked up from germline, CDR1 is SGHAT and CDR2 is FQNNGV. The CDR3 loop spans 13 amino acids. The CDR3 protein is CASSLTERPEAFF. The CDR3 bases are TGTGCCAGCAGCTTGACAGAGCGCCCTGAGGCTTTCTTT.

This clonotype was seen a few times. The CDR3 sequence: CASSPRRGTGTSGRYEQYF. Here the CDR3 DNA reads TGTGCCAGCTCACCTCGGCGGGGAACCGGGACTAGCGGGAGGTACGAGCAGTACTTC. The chain couples TRBV18 to TRBJ2-7; TRBD2 matches at 15 bases. Germline CDR1 and CDR2: KGHSH and LQKENI. J was trimmed by 4 bases and V by 3 bases; bases with no gene match: 13. The CDR3 is 19 residues long.